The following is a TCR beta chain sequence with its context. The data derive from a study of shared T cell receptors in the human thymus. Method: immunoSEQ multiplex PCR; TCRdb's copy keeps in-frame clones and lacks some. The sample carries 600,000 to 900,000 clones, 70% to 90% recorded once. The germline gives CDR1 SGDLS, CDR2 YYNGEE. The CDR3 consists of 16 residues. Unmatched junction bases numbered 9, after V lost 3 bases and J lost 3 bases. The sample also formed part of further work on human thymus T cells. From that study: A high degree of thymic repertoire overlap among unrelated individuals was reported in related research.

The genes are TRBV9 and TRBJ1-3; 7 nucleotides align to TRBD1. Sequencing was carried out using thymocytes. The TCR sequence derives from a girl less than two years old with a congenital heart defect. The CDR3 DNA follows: TGTGCCAGCAGCGCCCGAGGGGGCGCGATTGGAAACACCATATATTTT. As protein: CASSARGGAIGNTIYF.